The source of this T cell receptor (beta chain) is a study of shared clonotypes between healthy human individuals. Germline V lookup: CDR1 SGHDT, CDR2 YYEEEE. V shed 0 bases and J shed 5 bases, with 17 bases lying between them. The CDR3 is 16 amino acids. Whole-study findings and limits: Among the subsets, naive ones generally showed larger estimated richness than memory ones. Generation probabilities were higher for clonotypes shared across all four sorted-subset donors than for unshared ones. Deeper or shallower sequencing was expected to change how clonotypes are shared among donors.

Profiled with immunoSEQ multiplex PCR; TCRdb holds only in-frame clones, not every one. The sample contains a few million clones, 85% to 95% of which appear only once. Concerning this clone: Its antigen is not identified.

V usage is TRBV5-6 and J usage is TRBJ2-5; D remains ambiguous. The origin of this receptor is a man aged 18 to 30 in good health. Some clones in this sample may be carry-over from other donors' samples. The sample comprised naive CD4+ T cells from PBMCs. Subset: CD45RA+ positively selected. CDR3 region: CASSLVSLLKSETQYF. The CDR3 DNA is TGTGCCAGCAGCTTGGTGTCTCTGCTCAAATCTGAGACCCAGTACTTC.